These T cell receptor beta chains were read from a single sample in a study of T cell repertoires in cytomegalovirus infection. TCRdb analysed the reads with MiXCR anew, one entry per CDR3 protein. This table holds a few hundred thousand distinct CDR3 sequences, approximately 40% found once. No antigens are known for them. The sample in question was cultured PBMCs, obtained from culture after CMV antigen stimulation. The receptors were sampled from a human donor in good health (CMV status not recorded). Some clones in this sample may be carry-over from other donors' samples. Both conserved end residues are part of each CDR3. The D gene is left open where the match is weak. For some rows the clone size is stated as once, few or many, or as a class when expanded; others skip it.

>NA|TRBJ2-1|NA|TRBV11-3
CASSPDGSYNEQFF
TGTGCCAGCAGCCCAGACGGATCCTACAATGAGCAGTTCTTC
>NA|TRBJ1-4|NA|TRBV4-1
CASSQRLVENEKLFF
TGTGCCAGCAGCCAAAGGTTGGTGGAGAATGAAAAACTGTTTTTT
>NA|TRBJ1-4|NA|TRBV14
CASSQAGGKLFF
TGTGCCAGCAGCCAAGCGGGGGGAAAACTGTTTTTT
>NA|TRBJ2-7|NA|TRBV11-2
CASSLDGYGYSYEQYF
TGTGCCAGCAGCTTAGACGGTTATGGGTACTCCTACGAGCAGTACTTC
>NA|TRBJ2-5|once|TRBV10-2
CASSESRGSGTQYF
TGCGCCAGCAGTGAGTCGAGGGGGAGTGGGACCCAGTACTTC
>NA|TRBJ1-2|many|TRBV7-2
CASSGLRGNYGYTF
TGTGCCAGCAGCGGCCTCAGGGGTAACTATGGCTACACCTTC
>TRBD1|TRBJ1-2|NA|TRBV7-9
CASSSRGTEGHGYTF
TGTGCCAGCAGCTCGAGGGGGACAGAAGGTCATGGCTACACCTTC
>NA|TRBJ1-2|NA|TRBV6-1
CATNSAGKTNYGYTF
TGTGCCACCAACTCGGCAGGGAAGACTAACTATGGCTACACCTTC
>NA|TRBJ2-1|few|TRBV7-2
CASSLASGVGPYNEQFF
TGTGCCAGCAGCTTAGCTTCGGGAGTGGGGCCTTACAATGAGCAGTTCTTC
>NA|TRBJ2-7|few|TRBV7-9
CASSRWLRTATHYEQYF
TGTGCCAGCAGCCGATGGCTTCGGACAGCAACTCACTACGAGCAGTACTTC
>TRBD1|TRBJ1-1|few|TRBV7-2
CASSLGQGAPSTEAFF
TGTGCCAGCAGCTTGGGACAGGGGGCGCCTTCTACTGAAGCTTTCTTT
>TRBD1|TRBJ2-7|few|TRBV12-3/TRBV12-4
CASRAGTGTYEQYF
TGTGCCAGCAGAGCTGGGACAGGAACCTACGAGCAGTACTTC
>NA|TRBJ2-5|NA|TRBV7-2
CASSLSPGWGETQYF
TGTGCCAGCAGCCTAAGCCCGGGGTGGGGGGAGACCCAGTACTTC
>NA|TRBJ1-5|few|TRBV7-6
CASSRAGGEEPQHF
TGTGCCAGCAGCCGAGCGGGGGGTGAGGAGCCCCAGCATTTT
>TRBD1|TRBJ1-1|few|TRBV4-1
CASSHPGQGLQAFF
TGCGCCAGCAGCCATCCCGGACAGGGCCTACAAGCTTTCTTT
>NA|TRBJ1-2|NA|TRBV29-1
CSVLGTVNAMSGYTF
TGCAGCGTTTTGGGCACGGTAAACGCTATGAGTGGCTACACCTTC
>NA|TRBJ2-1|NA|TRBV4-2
CASSQALGADSYNEQFF
TGTGCCAGCAGCCAAGCTCTCGGGGCTGACAGCTACAATGAGCAGTTCTTC
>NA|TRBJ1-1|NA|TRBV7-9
CASSPGDFRWGEAFF
TGTGCCAGCAGCCCAGGGGACTTCAGGTGGGGTGAAGCTTTCTTT